One sample yielded the 24 T cell receptor beta chains listed below, sequenced in a study of T-cell memory formation after mild COVID-19 (dated by TCRdb to the early 2020s). The protocol used for the library was 5' RACE. Sequencer: Illumina NovaSeq 6000. The public reads were quality trimmed at Q25 with fastp and then assembled into clones with MiXCR by TCRdb, keeping productive beta chains. Every distinct CDR3 protein forms one entry, paired with its most common genes and DNA. This sample gives 450,000 or so distinct CDR3 sequences in total; roughly 25% of them show up just once. Of the sample, roughly an eighth falls within the top ten clones. Source material: PBMCs or a T cell subset sorted from them (not recorded which). The receptors were sampled from an adult woman who had mild COVID-19 (a few samples of this study predate the infection). The sample titles of this study are shuffled in the database, so cell type and time point are left out; the donor was told from shared clones.

This clonotype has a handful of counts. The V call is TRBV5-1, the J call TRBJ2-7; TRBD2 aligns across 14 bases. The CDR3 contains 15 residues. Germline V gives CDR1 SGHRS, CDR2 YFSETQ. The V segment lost 4 bases and the J segment 4 bases; nucleotides outside the gene matches: 4. In DNA, the CDR3 is TGCGCCAGCAGCCACGGGACTAGCGGGAGATACGAGCAGTACTTC. It specifies CASSHGTSGRYEQYF.

Only a few counts were recorded for this clonotype. The germline gene is not matched at one end of the junction; a read error may be the cause. V gene TRBV7-7 combines with J gene TRBJ2-3; possible D gene TRBD2, 7 bases. Germline loops: CDR1 SSHAT, CDR2 FNYEAQ (reference sequence). The CDR3 contains 14 residues. Here the CDR3 reads CASSFGQRGDTQYF. In DNA, the CDR3 is TGTGCTAGCAGCTTTGGACAGCGGGGCGATACGCAGTATTTT. Together with reference TRBV7-7 and TRBJ2-3, the CDR3 gives the full variable domain: GAGVSQSPRYKVTKRGQDVTLRCDPISSHATLYWYQQALGQGPEFLTYFNYEAQPDKSGLPSDRFSAERPEGSISTLTIQRTEQRDSAMYRCASSFGQRGDTQYFGPGTRLTVL.

The table lists this clonotype with a few counts. J is TRBJ2-3 and V is TRBV7-9, with 11 bases matching TRBD2. The CDR3 sequence is 15 residues long. V was pared by 7 bases and J by 1 base, with 4 bases of the junction left unmatched. Germline CDR1 SEHNR, CDR2 FQNEAQ (reference sequence). DNA for the CDR3: TGTGCCAGCACCCTACTAGCGGGAGGCACAGATACGCAGTATTTT. Translating gives CASTLLAGGTDTQYF.

The chain links TRBV20-1 to TRBJ2-1; D gene uncertain. The CDR3 extends over 12 amino acids. V lost 6 bases and J 6 bases, leaving 12 bases between the germline ends. CDR1 DFQATT and CDR2 SNEGSKA come from the germline V gene (reference sequence). The CDR3: CSASPDPNEQFF. Written as DNA, the CDR3 is TGCAGTGCCTCACCTGACCCCAATGAGCAGTTCTTC.

This clonotype was seen a handful of times. The chain carries TRBV11-2 and TRBJ1-6; D is perhaps TRBD1 (6 bases). The V end was cut by 1 base, the J end by 16 bases, with 11 bases between. Germline CDR1 is SGHAT and CDR2 is FQNNGV. This CDR3 has 12 amino acids. CDR3 sequence: CASSLGGAELHF. The CDR3 DNA reads as TGTGCCAGCAGCTTAGGGGGGGCCGAACTCCACTTT.

The genes are TRBV12-3 or TRBV12-4 and TRBJ2-7; maybe TRBD1 (6 bases). V was cut by 5 bases and J by 5 bases, with 16 bases left in between. CDR3 length: 14 amino acids. As DNA, the CDR3 is TGTGCCAGCAGTCTTCTACAGGGTCGGGACGAGCAGTACTTC. Translated: CASSLLQGRDEQYF.

A few counts support this clonotype. The genes are TRBV10-3 and TRBJ2-7; D gene uncertain. Germline V gives CDR1 ENHRY, CDR2 SYGVKD. CDR3 length: 15 residues. The V end lost 2 bases, the J end lost 0 bases, and 11 bases lay between the germline ends. CDR3 sequence: CAISEGPVGSYEQYF. The DNA for the CDR3 is TGTGCCATCAGTGAGGGCCCAGTTGGCTCCTACGAGCAGTACTTC.

The rearrangement uses TRBV5-1 and TRBJ1-4; maybe TRBD1 (5 bases). This CDR3 spans 15 amino acids. The germline V gene encodes CDR1 SGHRS and CDR2 YFSETQ. V lost 4 bases and J lost 0, with 10 bases in between. The CDR3 is CASSARQPTNEKLFF. In nucleotides, the CDR3 is TGCGCCAGCAGCGCCAGACAGCCAACTAATGAAAAACTGTTTTTT.

This clonotype occurred once. This chain links TRBV2 with TRBJ2-5, with a weak D call TRBD2 (6 bases). The CDR3 consists of 14 residues. Germline loops: CDR1 SNHLY, CDR2 FYNNEI. Deletions cut 3 bases from V and 4 bases from J, with 12 bases between. The CDR3 DNA is TGTGCCAGCAGTGATGGCCGGGGGAGAGAGACCCAGTACTTC. Translation gives CASSDGRGRETQYF.

The chain links TRBV6-5 to TRBJ2-2; TRBD2 matches 7 bases. Trimming took 11 bases from V and 5 from J; bases not matched to a gene: 11. This CDR3 is 14 amino acids long. Looked up from germline, CDR1 is MNHEY and CDR2 is SVGAGI. The CDR3 nucleotides are TGTGCCTCCGGGAGCGGGGTTGGAACCGGGGAGCTGTTTTTT. Its protein is CASGSGVGTGELFF.

This clonotype was recorded a few times. DNA of the CDR3: TGCGCCAGCAGCTTGGGGACAGGGGCGTCGAACACTGAAGCTTTCTTT. It codes for CASSLGTGASNTEAFF. V gene TRBV5-1 combines with J gene TRBJ1-1; 9 bases line up with TRBD1. The germline V gene has CDR1 SGHRS and CDR2 YFSETQ. The V gene end was trimmed by 0 bases and the J gene end by 1 base; junction bases not matched to a gene: 4. The CDR3 runs 16 residues.

The rearrangement joins TRBV7-9 to TRBJ2-3; D not resolved. The CDR3 length is 14 residues. Germline loops: CDR1 SEHNR, CDR2 FQNEAQ (reference sequence). The germline V and J ends were trimmed by 3 bases and 2 bases, with 9 bases remaining between them. The CDR3 DNA follows: TGTGCCAGCAGCTTTGGAAAGAACACAGATACGCAGTATTTT. Its protein is CASSFGKNTDTQYF.

This clonotype was seen more than once but under ten times. V and J are TRBV14 and TRBJ2-3; the D is unclear. CDR3 length: 16 amino acids. V was pared by 0 bases and J by 2 bases, with 12 bases between. Looked up from germline, CDR1 is SGHDN and CDR2 is FVKESK. In DNA, the CDR3 is TGTGCCAGCAGCCAAGATTTTAGTTTCCCCACAGATACGCAGTATTTT. The encoded protein is CASSQDFSFPTDTQYF. The whole variable domain, remainder taken from reference TRBV14 and TRBJ2-3, is EAGVTQFPSHSVIEKGQTVTLRCDPISGHDNLYWYRRVMGKEIKFLLHFVKESKQDESGMPNNRFLAERTGGTYSTLKVQPAELEDSGVYFCASSQDFSFPTDTQYFGPGTRLTVL.

This clonotype showed up just a few times. V is TRBV7-2 and J is TRBJ2-1; 12 bases fit TRBD2. Per the germline V gene, CDR1 is SGHTA and CDR2 is FQGNSA. The V segment lost 4 bases and the J segment 0 bases; nucleotides outside the gene matches: 10. The CDR3 runs to 19 residues. The chain's CDR3 is CASSSLTSGRASSYNEQFF. The CDR3 DNA reads as TGTGCCAGCAGCTCCCTGACTAGCGGGAGAGCTAGCTCCTACAATGAGCAGTTCTTC. The full variable domain, in which reference TRBV7-2 and TRBJ2-1 provide the parts outside the CDR3, is GAGVSQSPSNKVTEKGKDVELRCDPISGHTALYWYRQSLGQGLEFLIYFQGNSAPDKSGLPSDRFSAERTGGSVSTLTIQRTQQEDSAVYLCASSSLTSGRASSYNEQFFGPGTRLTVL.

The chain combines TRBV6-5 with TRBJ2-1; 7 positions match TRBD2. Germline V lookup: CDR1 MNHEY, CDR2 SVGAGI. The trim removed 10 bases at V and 7 bases at J, leaving 16 bases unmatched. The CDR3 is made up of 15 amino acids. In DNA form, the CDR3 reads TGTGCCACAACCCGGGACTACCCGTACAGGAATGAGCAGTTCTTC. Protein product: CATTRDYPYRNEQFF.

The rearrangement links TRBV4-1 to TRBJ1-2; D remains unclear. V was pared by 2 bases and J by 8 bases, with 18 bases between. CDR3 size: 15 residues. CDR1 and CDR2 (germline): MGHRA, YSYEKL. CDR3 sequence: CASSQSGLPSSGYTF. CDR3 coding DNA: TGCGCCAGCAGCCAATCCGGACTCCCATCTAGCGGCTACACCTTC.

This clonotype was found a few times. The rearrangement links TRBV19 to TRBJ1-1, with D perhaps matching TRBD1 (5 bases). V was cut by 0 bases and J by 0 bases, with 8 bases left in between. The CDR3 totals 15 residues. Germline CDR1 is LNHDA and CDR2 is SQIVND (reference sequence). The CDR3 is CASSIEGVLNTEAFF. The CDR3 nucleotides read TGTGCCAGTAGTATAGAAGGGGTCCTGAACACTGAAGCTTTCTTT. Complete variable domain (other parts from reference TRBV19 and TRBJ1-1): DGGITQSPKYLFRKEGQNVTLSCEQNLNHDAMYWYRQDPGQGLRLIYYSQIVNDFQKGDIAEGYSVSREKKESFPLTVTSAQKNPTAFYLCASSIEGVLNTEAFFGQGTRLTVV.

The sample holds many counts of this clonotype. This chain joins TRBV5-1 and TRBJ2-4, with 8 positions matching TRBD2. The CDR3 consists of 18 residues. V was clipped by 0 bases and J by 0 bases; unmatched bases: 8. Germline values: CDR1 SGHRS, CDR2 YFSETQ. CDR3 coding DNA: TGCGCCAGCAGCTTGGTGGCTAGCGGGTCCATAGCCAAAAACATTCAGTACTTC. Protein product: CASSLVASGSIAKNIQYF.

This clonotype occurred a few times. The genes are TRBV3-1 and TRBJ1-2, with TRBD1 identical over 7 bases. Germline CDR1 is LGHDT and CDR2 is YNNKEL (reference sequence). This CDR3 has 13 residues. After removal of 1 base from V and 7 bases from J, the junction contained 3 bases not matched to a gene. The CDR3 reads CASSQGTGSGYTF. The CDR3 nucleotides read TGTGCCAGCAGCCAAGGGACAGGCTCTGGCTACACCTTC.

The chain links TRBV21-1 to TRBJ2-7; the D call TRBD1 from the table was never checked on the DNA. TRBV21-1 is designated a pseudogene. CDR3 size: 17 residues. The DNA for the CDR3 is TGTGCCAGCAGCTCAATCTTAACTGCGACAGGCTCCTACGAGCAGTACTTC. Amino acid sequence: CASSSILTATGSYEQYF.

This clonotype was observed at least ten times. The rearrangement uses TRBV29-1 and TRBJ2-3; possible D gene TRBD1, 5 bases. There are 14 residues in the CDR3. Per germline, CDR1 SQVTM and CDR2 ANQGSEA. Trimming left V 6 bases short and J 10 bases short, with 23 bases between. This chain's CDR3 is CSVLRADAEGAQYF. Written as DNA, the CDR3 is TGCAGCGTCCTTCGGGCCGATGCGGAAGGGGCGCAGTATTTT.

This chain links TRBV12-3 or TRBV12-4 with TRBJ2-3, with TRBD2 matching over 10 bases. The CDR3 is made up of 17 amino acids. Losses at the gene ends were 4 bases for V and 4 bases for J; bases not matched to a gene: 11. The CDR3 spells CASSYAVLAGVADTQYF. CDR3 sequence (DNA): TGTGCCAGCAGTTACGCCGTCCTAGCGGGAGTAGCAGATACGCAGTATTTT.

This clonotype showed up just once. J is TRBJ2-5 and V is TRBV15, with D possibly TRBD1 on 6 matching bases. V was cut by 3 bases and J by 5 bases, with 13 bases left in between. In germline, CDR1 is LNHNV, CDR2 YYDKDF (reference sequence). This CDR3 has 14 amino acids. The CDR3 DNA follows: TGTGCCACCAGCAGTGCAGGGGTCCGGGAGACCCAGTACTTC. It translates to CATSSAGVRETQYF.

V and J are TRBV4-2 and TRBJ2-5, with 13 bases matching TRBD2. This CDR3 is built from 14 residues. CDR1 LGHNA and CDR2 YNFKEQ come from the germline V gene. Trimming cost V 4 bases and J 10 bases; bases outside gene matches: 6. The CDR3 reads CASSPGLAGPHQYF. The CDR3 DNA sequence: TGTGCCAGCAGCCCGGGACTAGCGGGACCCCACCAGTACTTC.